Listed here are 7 T cell receptor beta chains from one sample, sequenced in a study of CD8 T cells in Susac syndrome (dated by TCRdb to about 2019). The library was made by the immunoSEQ multiplex PCR assay. RNA was extracted with the RNeasy kit and about 0.5 to 1 ug was reverse transcribed using random hexamers. In TCRdb, the public reads were trimmed at Q25 with fastp and aligned with MiXCR, with productive beta chains retained. Rows are combined by CDR3 protein, so each entry shows the most common genes and DNA. For this sample there are about 300,000 distinct CDR3 sequences; approximately 91% appear just once. Clones ranked in the top ten supply less than 0.2% of the sample. The sample consisted of CD8+ T cells from PBMCs. Receptor source: a human donor with multiple sclerosis.

The chain is built from TRBV14 and TRBJ1-6; D is ambiguous. The V gene lost 0 bases and the J gene lost 7 bases, with 16 bases spanning the gap. Germline CDR1 and CDR2: SGHDN and FVKESK. The CDR3 extends over 17 amino acids. Written as DNA, the CDR3 is TGTGCCAGCAGCCAAGAGGAAAAGGGATGGAGGAATTCACCCCTCCACTTT. Its translation is CASSQEEKGWRNSPLHF.

The chain employs TRBV7-9 and TRBJ2-7; D gene uncertain. CDR3 size: 14 residues. V shed 1 base and J shed 3 bases, with 10 bases lying between them. Germline CDR1 SEHNR, CDR2 FQNEAQ (reference sequence). As DNA, the CDR3 is TGTGCCAGCAGCTTAGACAGAACAAACTACGAGCAGTACTTC. This encodes CASSLDRTNYEQYF.

This chain connects TRBV28 to TRBJ2-7, with TRBD1 matching over 8 bases. CDR1 MDHEN and CDR2 SYDVKM come from the germline V gene. This CDR3 has 14 residues. With V trimmed by 7 bases and J by 2 bases, 7 bases remained unmatched. The CDR3 DNA is TGTGCCAGCAACCATCAGGGGGCCGCCTACGAGCAGTACTTC. Amino acid sequence: CASNHQGAAYEQYF. Full variable domain (outside the CDR3, taken from reference TRBV28 and TRBJ2-7): DVKVTQSSRYLVKRTGEKVFLECVQDMDHENMFWYRQDPGLGLRLIYFSYDVKMKEKGDIPEGYSVSREKKERFSLILESASTNQTSMYLCASNHQGAAYEQYFGPGTRLTVT.

This sequence joins TRBV2 and TRBJ2-1, with D hard to call. This CDR3 is 13 amino acids long. The V and J ends lost 5 bases and 3 bases respectively, with 8 bases between them. The V gene's germline CDR1 is SNHLY and CDR2 FYNNEI. The CDR3 sequence: CASSSSIYNEQFF. The CDR3 DNA is TGTGCCAGCAGTAGTAGTATCTACAATGAGCAGTTCTTC.

The rearrangement links TRBV28 to TRBJ1-3; weak D call: TRBD1 (6 bases). Trimming took 4 bases from V and 0 from J, leaving 16 bases between them. The CDR3 is made up of 17 amino acids. Germline CDR1 MDHEN, CDR2 SYDVKM. The CDR3, as DNA: TGTGCCAGCAGTTGGGGGCAGGCCTATGCCTCTGGAAACACCATATATTTT. This sequence encodes CASSWGQAYASGNTIYF.

This chain joins TRBV28 and TRBJ2-1; possible D gene TRBD2, 5 bases. This CDR3 spans 12 amino acids. In germline, CDR1 is MDHEN, CDR2 SYDVKM. V was shortened by 4 bases and J by 7 bases, with 8 bases between the two germline ends. CDR3 protein: CASSSEGNEQFF. The CDR3 nucleotides read TGTGCCAGCAGTTCAGAGGGAAATGAGCAGTTCTTC.

V gene TRBV29-1 combines with J gene TRBJ2-7, with D unclear. The CDR3 spans 14 residues. Germline-derived CDR1 and CDR2 are SQVTM and ANQGSEA. V lost 3 bases and J 2 bases, leaving 14 bases between the germline ends. The CDR3 bases are TGCAGCGTTGAGTACCCAGCCTCACCCTACGAGCAGTACTTC. Amino acids: CSVEYPASPYEQYF.